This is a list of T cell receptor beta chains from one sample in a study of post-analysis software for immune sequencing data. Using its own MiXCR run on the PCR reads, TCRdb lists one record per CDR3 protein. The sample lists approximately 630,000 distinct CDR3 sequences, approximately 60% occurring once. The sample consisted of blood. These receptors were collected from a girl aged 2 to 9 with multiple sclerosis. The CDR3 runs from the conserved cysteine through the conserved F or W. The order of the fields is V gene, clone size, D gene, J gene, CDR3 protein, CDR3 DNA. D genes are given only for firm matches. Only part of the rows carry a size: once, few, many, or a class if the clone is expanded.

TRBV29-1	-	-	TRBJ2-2	CSVQLAWGLKDTGELFF	TGCAGCGTGCAGCTAGCGTGGGGGTTAAAGGACACCGGGGAGCTGTTTTTT
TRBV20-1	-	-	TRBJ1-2	CSARPGNNYGYTF	TGCAGTGCTAGACCAGGAAACAACTATGGCTACACCTTC
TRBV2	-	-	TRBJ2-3	CASSEVSGFLELTDTQYF	TGTGCCAGCAGTGAAGTTTCGGGGTTTTTGGAGCTCACAGATACGCAGTATTTT
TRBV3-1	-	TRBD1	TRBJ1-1	CASSPFGQGRNTEAFF	TGTGCCAGCAGCCCTTTCGGACAGGGGCGAAACACTGAAGCTTTCTTT
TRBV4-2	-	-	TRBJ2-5	CASSQEAVDGETQYF	TGTGCCAGCAGCCAGGAGGCAGTTGACGGGGAGACCCAGTACTTC
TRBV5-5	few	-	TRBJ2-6	CASSLRGAEAGANVLTF	TGTGCCAGCAGCTTGAGGGGGGCTGAGGCTGGGGCCAACGTCCTGACTTTC
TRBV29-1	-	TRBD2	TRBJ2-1	CSVAPGTSYNEQFF	TGCAGCGTGGCCCCAGGGACTAGTTACAATGAGCAGTTCTTC
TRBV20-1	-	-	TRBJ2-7	CSARGVENTYEQYF	TGCAGTGCTAGAGGGGTCGAAAATACCTACGAGCAGTACTTC
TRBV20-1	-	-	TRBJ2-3	CSARDEGAGTDTQYF	TGCAGTGCTAGAGATGAGGGGGCGGGGACAGATACGCAGTATTTT
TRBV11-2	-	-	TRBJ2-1	CASSTRTESSYNEQFF	TGTGCCAGCAGTACTAGGACAGAAAGCTCCTACAATGAGCAGTTCTTC
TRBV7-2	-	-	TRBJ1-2	CASSPGQLNYGYTF	TGTGCCAGCAGTCCTGGACAGCTTAACTATGGCTACACCTTC
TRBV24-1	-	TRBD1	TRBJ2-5	CATSDSSGQGVQETRYF	TGTGCCACCAGTGATTCATCCGGGCAGGGGGTCCAAGAGACCCGGTACTTC
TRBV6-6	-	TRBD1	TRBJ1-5	CASKDRGPYSNQPQHF	TGCGCCAGCAAGGACAGGGGACCTTATAGCAATCAGCCCCAGCATTTT
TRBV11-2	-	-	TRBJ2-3	CASSFSVTQYF	TGTGCCAGCAGTTTTAGTGTTACGCAGTATTTT
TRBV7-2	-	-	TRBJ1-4	CASSYSGMNLPGGMPEKLFF	TGTGCCAGCAGCTATTCAGGGATGAACCTACCTGGGGGGATGCCTGAAAAACTGTTTTTT
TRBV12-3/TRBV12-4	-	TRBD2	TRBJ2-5	CASSLSLSGRYEQYF	TGTGCCAGCAGTTTAAGCCTAAGCGGGAGGTATGAGCAGTACTTC
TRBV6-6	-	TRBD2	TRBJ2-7	CASNLGPGLAYEQYF	TGTGCCAGCAACCTAGGACCGGGACTAGCCTACGAGCAGTACTTC
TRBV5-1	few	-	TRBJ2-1	CASSSSVEGYEQFF	TGCGCCAGCAGCTCCAGTGTTGAGGGTTATGAGCAGTTCTTC
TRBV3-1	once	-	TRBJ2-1	CASSQAGVNEQFF	TGTGCCAGCAGCCAAGCGGGAGTGAATGAGCAGTTCTTC
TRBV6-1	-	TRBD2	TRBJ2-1	CASSETLAGGYNEQFF	TGTGCCAGCAGTGAAACCCTAGCGGGAGGGTACAATGAGCAGTTCTTC
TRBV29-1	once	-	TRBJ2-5	CSVEPGQLQETQYF	TGCAGCGTTGAACCCGGACAGCTCCAAGAGACCCAGTACTTC
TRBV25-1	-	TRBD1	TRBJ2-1	CASSDLSDRGNEQFF	TGTGCCAGCAGTGATCTCTCGGACAGGGGCAATGAGCAGTTCTTC
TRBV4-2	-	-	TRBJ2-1	CASSQDPGAIYNEQFF	TGTGCCAGCAGCCAAGATCCGGGGGCCATCTACAATGAGCAGTTCTTC
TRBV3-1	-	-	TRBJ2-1	CASSLLRDANNEQFF	TGTGCCAGCAGCCTTCTCCGGGACGCAAACAATGAGCAGTTCTTC
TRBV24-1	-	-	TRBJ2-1	CATSDQTTSSYNEQFF	TGTGCCACCAGTGACCAAACAACTAGCTCCTACAATGAGCAGTTCTTC
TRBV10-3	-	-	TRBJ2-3	CAISTGTDTQYF	TGTGCCATCAGTACCGGCACAGATACGCAGTATTTT
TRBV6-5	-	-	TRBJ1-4	CASSSGTSNEKLFF	TGTGCCAGCAGTTCCGGGACATCTAATGAAAAACTGTTTTTT
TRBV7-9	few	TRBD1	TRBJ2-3	CASSADRGYTDTQYF	TGTGCCAGCAGCGCGGACAGGGGGTACACAGATACGCAGTATTTT
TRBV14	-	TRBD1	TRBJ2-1	CASSQARGQSEQFF	TGTGCCAGCAGCCAGGCCCGGGGACAGTCTGAGCAGTTCTTC
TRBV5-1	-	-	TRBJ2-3	CASSLGLTGEAQYF	TGCGCCAGCAGCTTGGGCCTGACGGGAGAAGCGCAGTATTTT
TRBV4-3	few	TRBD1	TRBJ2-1	CASSQDMGQGGNNEQFF	TGCGCCAGCAGCCAAGATATGGGACAGGGAGGGAACAATGAGCAGTTCTTC
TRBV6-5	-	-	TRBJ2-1	CASSSARYNEQFF	TGTGCCAGCAGTTCGGCACGCTACAATGAGCAGTTCTTC
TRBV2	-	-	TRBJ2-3	CASSGVNQRADTQYF	TGTGCCAGCAGTGGGGTCAACCAAAGGGCAGATACGCAGTATTTT
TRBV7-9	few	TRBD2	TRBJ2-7	CASSSSGGYEQYF	TGTGCCAGCAGCTCTAGCGGGGGCTACGAGCAGTACTTC
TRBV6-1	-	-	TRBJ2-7	CASSEGGATYEQYF	TGTGCCAGCAGTGAAGGGGGGGCGACTTACGAGCAGTACTTC
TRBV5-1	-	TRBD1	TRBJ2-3	CASSLSRDRTDTQYF	TGCGCCAGCAGCTTGTCCCGGGACAGGACAGATACGCAGTATTTT
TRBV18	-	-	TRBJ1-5	CASSPLGQLNQPQHF	TGTGCCAGCTCACCACTCGGACAGCTTAATCAGCCCCAGCATTTT
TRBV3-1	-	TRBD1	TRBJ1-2	CASRRQGENGYTF	TGTGCCAGCAGACGACAGGGGGAAAATGGCTACACCTTC
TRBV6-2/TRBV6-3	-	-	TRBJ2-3	CASSTNADTQYF	TGTGCCAGCAGCACGAATGCAGATACGCAGTATTTT
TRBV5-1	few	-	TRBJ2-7	CASSPHGGPNSYEQYF	TGCGCCAGCAGCCCACATGGGGGACCCAACTCCTACGAGCAGTACTTC
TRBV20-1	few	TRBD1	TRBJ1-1	CSATPGTDTEAFF	TGCAGTGCTACCCCAGGGACAGACACTGAAGCTTTCTTT
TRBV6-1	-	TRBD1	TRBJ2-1	CASSQDRGVSYNEQFF	TGTGCCAGCAGTCAGGACAGGGGTGTATCCTACAATGAGCAGTTCTTC
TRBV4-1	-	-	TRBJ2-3	CASSQDSTPATDTQYF	TGCGCCAGCAGCCAAGATTCGACACCAGCAACAGATACGCAGTATTTT
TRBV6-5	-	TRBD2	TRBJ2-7	CASSQIGTSGTEQYF	TGTGCCAGCAGTCAAATAGGGACTAGCGGAACAGAGCAGTACTTC
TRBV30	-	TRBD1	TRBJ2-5	CAWSVQGAETQYF	TGTGCCTGGAGTGTACAGGGGGCAGAGACCCAGTACTTC
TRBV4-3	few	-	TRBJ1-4	CASSQVIGVNEKLFF	TGCGCCAGCAGCCAAGTGATCGGCGTTAATGAAAAACTGTTTTTT
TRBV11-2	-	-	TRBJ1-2	CASSFAMGQWTDYGYTF	TGTGCCAGCAGCTTTGCTATGGGGCAGTGGACGGACTATGGCTACACCTTC
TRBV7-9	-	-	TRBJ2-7	CASTGAGGSYEQYF	TGTGCCAGTACAGGAGCAGGGGGGTCCTACGAGCAGTACTTC
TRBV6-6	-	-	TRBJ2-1	CASSRDLTYNEQFF	TGTGCCAGCAGCCGGGACTTAACCTACAATGAGCAGTTCTTC
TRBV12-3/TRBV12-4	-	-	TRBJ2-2	CASSLHRNTGELFF	TGTGCCAGCAGTTTGCACAGAAACACCGGGGAGCTGTTTTTT
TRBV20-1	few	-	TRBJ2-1	CSARSIPGEQFF	TGCAGTGCTAGATCGATCCCGGGGGAGCAGTTCTTC
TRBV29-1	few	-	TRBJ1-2	CSVEDNSLNYGYTF	TGCAGCGTTGAAGATAACAGCCTTAACTATGGCTACACCTTC